Listed here are 27 T cell receptor beta chains from one sample, sequenced in a study of beta chain features in type 1 diabetes. The antigens these receptors bind are not known. Regarding the study as a whole: Moderately but significantly shorter TCRB CDR3s were found in Type 1 diabetes patients in all four CD4+ subsets.

Every bit of the isolated RNA underwent reverse transcription, so sequencing read expressed TCRB transcripts. Profiling relied on immunoSEQ multiplex PCR, and the TCRdb table lists in-frame clones only, not all of them. The sample lists about 340,000 clones; 9.3% were seen once. Material for sequencing was central memory CD4+ T cells from blood. Source of these receptors: a man in his thirties or forties with type 1 diabetes.

The V and J genes are TRBV7-2 and TRBJ2-3; a possible D gene is TRBD1 (6 bases). The germline gives CDR1 SGHTA, CDR2 FQGNSA. CDR3 length equals 15 residues. The V and J ends lost 5 bases and 4 bases respectively, with 16 bases between them. CDR3 sequence: CASSTQGRGADTQYF. CDR3 coding DNA: TGTGCCAGCAGCACCCAGGGGAGAGGGGCAGATACGCAGTATTTT.

This clone showed up just a few times. CDR3 in DNA: TGTGCCAGCAGCCCGGGACAGTTCAATCAGCCCCAGCATTTT. This sequence encodes CASSPGQFNQPQHF. The chain combines TRBV5-5 with TRBJ1-5; 7 positions agree with TRBD1. This CDR3 contains 14 residues. Germline V gene sequence: CDR1 SGHKS, CDR2 YYEKEE (reference sequence). Trimming cost V 4 bases and J 3 bases; bases outside gene matches: 4.

This sequence joins TRBV7-2 and TRBJ2-7; D perhaps matches TRBD1 (6 bases). The germline V and J ends were trimmed by 5 bases and 2 bases, with 10 bases remaining between them. The CDR3 loop spans 13 amino acids. Germline V gene lookup returns CDR1 SGHTA and CDR2 FQGNSA. The DNA of the CDR3 is TGTGCCAGCAGCCCGACAGGTCCCTACGAGCAGTACTTC. Translating gives CASSPTGPYEQYF.

This clone was counted a few times. This sequence joins TRBV5-1 and TRBJ2-1; 9 bases are shared with TRBD2. The V and J ends lost 1 base and 9 bases, in that order; junction bases with no gene match: 8. Germline V gives CDR1 SGHRS, CDR2 YFSETQ. The CDR3 covers 15 residues. The CDR3 sequence is CASSLPLAGSGEQFF. CDR3 sequence (DNA): TGCGCCAGCAGCTTGCCCCTAGCGGGGTCGGGTGAGCAGTTCTTC.

The table lists this clone with a few counts. The rearrangement links TRBV10-1 to TRBJ1-2; 7 nucleotides line up with TRBD1. Trimming took 0 bases from V and 8 from J; bases not matched to a gene: 9. The CDR3 is made up of 15 amino acids. Germline V gives CDR1 WNHNN, CDR2 SYGVQD (reference sequence). The CDR3 loop reads CASSESTGNLHGYTF. In DNA, the CDR3 is TGCGCCAGCAGTGAGTCGACAGGGAATCTTCACGGCTACACCTTC.

The chain uses TRBV7-2 and TRBJ2-4; D uncertain. Germline values: CDR1 SGHTA, CDR2 FQGNSA. There are 14 residues in the CDR3. Between the trimmed V and J ends, which lost 6 bases and 9 bases, there was a span of 18 bases. The CDR3 nucleotides read TGTGCCAGCAGTGGCCAAGGGCCCCATGGCATTCAGTACTTC. Translation: CASSGQGPHGIQYF.

About this clone: In the same sample, other DNA sequences code for this CDR3. The CDR3 sequence: CASSLGLAGGNEQFF. CDR3 DNA: TGTGCCAGCAGTCTGGGACTAGCGGGGGGTAATGAGCAGTTCTTC. The chain links TRBV6-6 to TRBJ2-1; TRBD2 matches 15 bases. This CDR3 contains 15 residues. Germline trimming cut 5 bases from V and 7 bases from J; bases unmatched to any gene: 3. Germline assignment: CDR1 MNHNY and CDR2 SVGAGI (reference sequence).

This chain joins TRBV25-1 and TRBJ2-2; D is undetermined. CDR3 length: 14 residues. Germline V gene sequence: CDR1 MGHDK, CDR2 SYGVNS. With 2 bases removed from V and 8 bases from J, the gap between germline ends came to 12 bases. The CDR3 protein is CASSEGPVGGELFF. In DNA, the CDR3 is TGTGCCAGCAGTGAAGGTCCGGTGGGAGGGGAGCTGTTTTTT.

This clone was counted a few times. The V gene is TRBV19, the J gene TRBJ2-1; possibly TRBD2 for D (5 bases). In germline, CDR1 is LNHDA, CDR2 SQIVND (reference sequence). Trimming pared 3 bases from V and 3 bases from J, leaving 21 bases between. There are 18 residues in the CDR3. The CDR3, as DNA: TGTGCCAGTAGTATGCGTCGGCGAGGGTTGTTGTACTACAATGAGCAGTTCTTC. This encodes CASSMRRRGLLYYNEQFF.

The V call is TRBV5-8, the J call TRBJ1-5, with 9 bases fitting TRBD1. Germline V lookup: CDR1 SGHTS, CDR2 YDEGEE. The CDR3 spans 14 residues. The V and J ends lost 4 bases and 5 bases, in that order; junction bases with no gene match: 4. The CDR3 spells CASSRRQGDQPQHF. The CDR3 nucleotides read TGTGCCAGCAGCAGACGACAGGGGGATCAGCCCCAGCATTTT. The variable domain in full, with the rest retrieved from reference TRBV5-8 and TRBJ1-5, is EAGVTQSPTHLIKTRGQQATLRCSPISGHTSVYWYQQALGLGLQFLLWYDEGEERNRGNFPPRFSGRQFPNYSSELNVNALELEDSALYLCASSRRQGDQPQHFGDGTRLSIL.

This clone was counted a few times. This sequence joins TRBV5-5 and TRBJ2-5, with 8 bases aligning to TRBD1. V dropped 2 bases and J dropped 1; count of bases not matched to a gene: 10. Germline CDR1 reads SGHKS; CDR2 reads YYEKEE (reference sequence). The CDR3 is 17 residues long. CDR3 sequence: CASSFRTGTEPQETQYF. The DNA of the CDR3 is TGTGCCAGCAGCTTCAGGACAGGGACTGAGCCCCAAGAGACCCAGTACTTC. Variable domain in full (rest from reference TRBV5-5 and TRBJ2-5): DAGVTQSPTHLIKTRGQQVTLRCSPISGHKSVSWYQQVLGQGPQFIFQYYEKEERGRGNFPDRFSARQFPNYSSELNVNALLLGDSALYLCASSFRTGTEPQETQYFGPGTRLLVL.

The chain has TRBV6-1 and TRBJ1-2; no reliable D call. CDR1 is MNHNS and CDR2 is SASEGT in the germline V gene. V lost 0 bases to trimming and J lost 4 bases, with 9 bases between them. The length of the CDR3 is 14 residues. The CDR3 region has the DNA TGTGCCAGCAGTGAAGCGGTGGCGGCCTATGGCTACACCTTC. It specifies CASSEAVAAYGYTF.

CDR3 coding DNA: TGTGCCAGCAGCCCTCAGATGGGACAGGGGAACACTGAAGCTTTCTTT. This translates into CASSPQMGQGNTEAFF. This chain uses TRBV28 with TRBJ1-1; 9 bases align to TRBD1. V dropped 6 bases and J dropped 1; count of bases not matched to a gene: 9. The CDR3 is made up of 16 amino acids. Germline CDR1 is MDHEN and CDR2 is SYDVKM. Variable domain in full (rest from reference TRBV28 and TRBJ1-1): DVKVTQSSRYLVKRTGEKVFLECVQDMDHENMFWYRQDPGLGLRLIYFSYDVKMKEKGDIPEGYSVSREKKERFSLILESASTNQTSMYLCASSPQMGQGNTEAFFGQGTRLTVV.

This clone showed up just a few times. The CDR3 bases are TGTGCCAGCAGCGCCCGGGGAGGGGACGTTTCACCCCTCCACTTT. Encoded protein: CASSARGGDVSPLHF. J is TRBJ1-6 and V is TRBV9; possible D gene TRBD1, 5 bases. Germline V lookup: CDR1 SGDLS, CDR2 YYNGEE. The V end lost 3 bases, the J end lost 9 bases, and 16 bases lay between the germline ends. The CDR3 loop spans 15 amino acids.

This clone occurred a few times. This chain connects TRBV18 to TRBJ2-2; D call uncertain. Germline V lookup: CDR1 KGHSH, CDR2 LQKENI. This CDR3 has 16 amino acids. Trimming removed 2 bases from V and 1 base from J, with 11 bases in between. The CDR3 protein is CASSPGSTKNTGELFF. The CDR3 nucleotides read TGTGCCAGCTCACCAGGAAGCACCAAGAACACCGGGGAGCTGTTTTTT. Based on the CDR3 plus reference TRBV18 and TRBJ2-2, the full variable domain is NAGVMQNPRHLVRRRGQEARLRCSPMKGHSHVYWYRQLPEEGLKFMVYLQKENIIDESGMPKERFSAEFPKEGPSILRIQQVVRGDSAAYFCASSPGSTKNTGELFFGEGSRLTVL.

The sample holds many counts of this clone. Other nucleotide sequences from this sample produce the same CDR3. The CDR3 sequence: CASSPRTGNTDTQYF. The CDR3 DNA reads as TGTGCCAGCTCACCACGCACCGGGAACACAGATACGCAGTATTTT. This rearrangement joins TRBV18 to TRBJ2-3; weak D call: TRBD2 (5 bases). V lost 1 base, J lost 2 bases, and 10 bases lay in between. Germline V gene lookup returns CDR1 KGHSH and CDR2 LQKENI. CDR3 length equals 15 residues.

The chain is built from TRBV9 and TRBJ1-3, with TRBD1 identical over 7 bases. The germline V gene has CDR1 SGDLS and CDR2 YYNGEE. The junction had 7 bases not matched to a gene; V was cut back by 3 bases and J by 4 bases. This CDR3 is 15 amino acids long. CDR3 sequence: CASSDRQGQGNTIYF. CDR3 bases: TGTGCCAGCAGCGACAGACAGGGCCAAGGAAACACCATATATTTT. Full variable domain (remainder filled in from reference TRBV9 and TRBJ1-3): DSGVTQTPKHLITATGQRVTLRCSPRSGDLSVYWYQQSLDQGLQFLIQYYNGEERAKGNILERFSAQQFPDLHSELNLSSLELGDSALYFCASSDRQGQGNTIYFGEGSWLTVV.

This rearrangement joins TRBV27 to TRBJ1-2; D call uncertain. Trimming left V 6 bases short and J 3 bases short, with 17 bases between. The CDR3 sequence is 15 residues long. The germline V gene has CDR1 MNHEY and CDR2 SMNVEV (reference sequence). Here the CDR3 DNA reads TGTGCCAGCAGACCGGGCCCACCCCCGGACTATGGCTACACCTTC. Translation gives CASRPGPPPDYGYTF.

The chain has TRBV7-2 and TRBJ2-5, with 13 bases identical to TRBD2. This CDR3 has 15 residues. Per the germline V gene, CDR1 is SGHTA and CDR2 is FQGNSA. Germline trimming cut 4 bases from V and 5 bases from J; bases unmatched to any gene: 4. Written as DNA, the CDR3 is TGTGCCAGCAGCTCGGGACTAGCGGGGTGGGAGACCCAGTACTTC. This translates into CASSSGLAGWETQYF.

The chain links TRBV7-9 to TRBJ1-6, with D possibly TRBD1 on 6 matching bases. This CDR3 has 13 residues. Trimming took 6 bases from V and 9 from J, leaving 12 bases between them. The germline CDR1 and CDR2 sequences are SEHNR and FQNEAQ (reference sequence). In nucleotides, the CDR3 is TGTGCCAGCAGACGGGACACGGGTTCACCCCTCCACTTT. This translates into CASRRDTGSPLHF.

The chain employs TRBV6-1 and TRBJ1-1, with TRBD1 matching over 7 bases. V was pared by 1 base and J by 1 base, with 6 bases of the junction left unmatched. CDR1 and CDR2 (germline): MNHNS, SASEGT. CDR3 length: 16 amino acids. The CDR3 bases are TGTGCCAGCAGTGAAGGGGACCACAGGGGGAACACTGAAGCTTTCTTT. Translating it yields CASSEGDHRGNTEAFF.

V usage is TRBV7-2 and J usage is TRBJ2-1; D may be TRBD1 (6 bases). This CDR3 region has 15 residues. In germline, CDR1 is SGHTA, CDR2 FQGNSA. Trimming took off 1 base at V and 10 bases at J, with 17 bases between the two ends. The CDR3 coding sequence is TGTGCCAGCAGCTTAGAGGGGTATGGGGGCGAGGAGCAGTTCTTC. It encodes CASSLEGYGGEEQFF.

This clone was observed many times. The chain combines TRBV7-2 with TRBJ2-7, with D unresolved. Germline CDR1 is SGHTA and CDR2 is FQGNSA. This CDR3 is 14 amino acids long. V lost 5 bases to trimming and J lost 0 bases, with 11 bases between them. The DNA for the CDR3 is TGTGCCAGCAGCGACCGGGTTAGCTCCTACGAGCAGTACTTC. Its protein product is CASSDRVSSYEQYF.

CDR3 residues: CASSPDRYAFF. CDR3 nucleotides: TGTGCCAGCAGCCCGGACAGGTACGCTTTCTTT. The rearrangement links TRBV6-1 to TRBJ1-1; 7 nucleotides align to TRBD1. The CDR3 runs to 11 residues. The ends lost 6 bases at V and 11 bases at J; junction bases unmatched: 6. Germline CDR1 MNHNS, CDR2 SASEGT.

The chain recombines TRBV9 with TRBJ2-7, with 7 bases matching TRBD1. This CDR3 spans 16 amino acids. V trimming: 0 bases; J trimming: 7 bases; junction bases outside the gene matches: 13. The germline CDR1 and CDR2 sequences are SGDLS and YYNGEE. CDR3 DNA sequence: TGTGCCAGCAGCGTAGGACCAACAGGGGCAACGGGGGAGCAGTACTTC. It translates to CASSVGPTGATGEQYF.

The rearrangement links TRBV19 to TRBJ2-5; D is possibly TRBD1 (6 bases). CDR1 is LNHDA, CDR2 SQIVND, per germline (reference sequence). CDR3 length: 14 amino acids. Trimming shortened V by 6 bases and J by 4 bases, and 15 bases separated the two germline ends. The CDR3 DNA is TGTGCCAGTAGCTTACAGGGTGTGTCAGAGACCCAGTACTTC. Translating it yields CASSLQGVSETQYF.

This clone was observed a handful of times. V gene TRBV5-6 combines with J gene TRBJ1-1; D perhaps matches TRBD1 (5 bases). V was cut by 3 bases and J by 6 bases, with 15 bases left in between. The length of the CDR3 is 14 residues. Germline CDR1 SGHDT, CDR2 YYEEEE. The CDR3 reads CASSSRFGGSEAFF. The CDR3, as DNA: TGTGCCAGCAGCTCGCGATTTGGGGGTTCTGAAGCTTTCTTT.